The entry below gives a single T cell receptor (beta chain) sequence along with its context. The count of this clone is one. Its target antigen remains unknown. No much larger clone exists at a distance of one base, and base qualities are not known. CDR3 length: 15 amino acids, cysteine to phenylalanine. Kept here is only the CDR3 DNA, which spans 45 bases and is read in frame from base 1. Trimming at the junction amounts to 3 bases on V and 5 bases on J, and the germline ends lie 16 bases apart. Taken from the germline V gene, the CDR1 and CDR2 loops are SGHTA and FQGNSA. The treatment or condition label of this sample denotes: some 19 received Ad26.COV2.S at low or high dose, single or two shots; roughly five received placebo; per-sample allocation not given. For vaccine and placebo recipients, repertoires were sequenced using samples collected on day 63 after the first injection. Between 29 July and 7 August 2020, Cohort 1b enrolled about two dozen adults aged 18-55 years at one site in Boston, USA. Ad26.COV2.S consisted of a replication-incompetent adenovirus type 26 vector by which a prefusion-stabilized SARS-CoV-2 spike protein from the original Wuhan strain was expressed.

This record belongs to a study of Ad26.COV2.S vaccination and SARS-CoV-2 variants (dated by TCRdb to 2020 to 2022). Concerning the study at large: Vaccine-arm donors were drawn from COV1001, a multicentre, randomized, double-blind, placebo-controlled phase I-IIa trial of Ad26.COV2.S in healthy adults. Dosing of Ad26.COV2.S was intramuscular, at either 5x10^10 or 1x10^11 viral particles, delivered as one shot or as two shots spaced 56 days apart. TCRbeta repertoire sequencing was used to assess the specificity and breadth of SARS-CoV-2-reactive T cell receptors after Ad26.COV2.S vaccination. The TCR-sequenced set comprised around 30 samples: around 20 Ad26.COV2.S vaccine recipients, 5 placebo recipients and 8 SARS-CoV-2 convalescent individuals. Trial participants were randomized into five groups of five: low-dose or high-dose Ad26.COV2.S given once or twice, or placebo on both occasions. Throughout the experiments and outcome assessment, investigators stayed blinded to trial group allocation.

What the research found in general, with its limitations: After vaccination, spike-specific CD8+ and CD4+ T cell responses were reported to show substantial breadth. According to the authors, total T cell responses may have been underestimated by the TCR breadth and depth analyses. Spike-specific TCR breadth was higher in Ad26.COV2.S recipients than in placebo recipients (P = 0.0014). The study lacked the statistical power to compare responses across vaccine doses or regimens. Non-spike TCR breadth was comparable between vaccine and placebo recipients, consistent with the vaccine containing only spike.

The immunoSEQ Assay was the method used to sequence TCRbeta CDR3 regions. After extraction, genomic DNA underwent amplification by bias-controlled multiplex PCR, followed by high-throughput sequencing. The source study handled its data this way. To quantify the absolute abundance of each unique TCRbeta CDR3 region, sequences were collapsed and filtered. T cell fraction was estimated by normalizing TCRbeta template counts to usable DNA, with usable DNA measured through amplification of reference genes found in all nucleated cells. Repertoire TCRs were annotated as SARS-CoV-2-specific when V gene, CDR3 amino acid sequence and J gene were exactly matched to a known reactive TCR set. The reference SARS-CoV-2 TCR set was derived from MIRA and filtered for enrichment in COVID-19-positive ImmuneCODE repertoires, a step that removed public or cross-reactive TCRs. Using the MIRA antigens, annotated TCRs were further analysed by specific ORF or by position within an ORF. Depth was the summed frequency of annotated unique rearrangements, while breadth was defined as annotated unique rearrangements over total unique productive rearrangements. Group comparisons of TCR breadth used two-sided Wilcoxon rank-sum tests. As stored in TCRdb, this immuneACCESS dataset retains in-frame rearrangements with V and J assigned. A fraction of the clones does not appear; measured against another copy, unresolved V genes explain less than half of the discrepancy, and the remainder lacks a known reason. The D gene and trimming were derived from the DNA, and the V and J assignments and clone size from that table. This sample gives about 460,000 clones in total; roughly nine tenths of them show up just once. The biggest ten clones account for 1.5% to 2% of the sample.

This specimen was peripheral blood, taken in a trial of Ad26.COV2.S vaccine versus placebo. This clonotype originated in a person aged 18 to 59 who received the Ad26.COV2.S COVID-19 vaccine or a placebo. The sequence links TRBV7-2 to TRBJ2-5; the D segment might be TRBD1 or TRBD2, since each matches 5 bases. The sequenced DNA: TGTGCCAGCAGCTTTAGGGGACCCCTCCAGGAGACCCAGTACTTC. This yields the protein CASSFRGPLQETQYF.